These 19 T cell receptor beta chains were sequenced from one sample in a study of T cell responses to AZD1222 COVID-19 vaccine (dated by TCRdb to about 2021). In light of the paper, this sample's time point label describes: baseline before first vaccination. Library preparation employed the immunoSEQ multiplex PCR assay. The table was pulled from immuneACCESS by TCRdb, which kept in-frame rearrangements only. Such tables lose some clones; where checked, under half of the loss comes from unresolved V genes, and the rest has no known cause. The sample contains 120,000 to 150,000 clones, around nine tenths of them found a single time. Roughly 4.7% of the sample rests with the top ten. Sample: peripheral blood, taken on day 0 of AZD1222 vaccination. These receptors originate from an adult in good health.

The DNA of the CDR3 is TGTGCCAGCAGTGCAGTCTCGGCTTTCTTT. It encodes CASSAVSAFF. The genes are TRBV2 and TRBJ1-1; D ambiguous. The germline CDR1 and CDR2 sequences are SNHLY and FYNNEI. The ends were cut back, 4 bases at V and 11 bases at J, with 8 bases in the middle. This CDR3 is 10 amino acids long.

The chain recombines TRBV12-5 with TRBJ2-1, with unresolved D. This CDR3 is built from 13 residues. Germline assignment: CDR1 LGHNT and CDR2 FRNRAP. The V and J ends lost 2 bases and 5 bases respectively, with 7 bases between them. The CDR3 DNA follows: TGTGCTAGTGGTTTGTCCGTGAACAATGAGCAGTTCTTC. Translating it yields CASGLSVNNEQFF.

V gene TRBV15 combines with J gene TRBJ1-6; D is ambiguous. In germline, CDR1 is LNHNV, CDR2 YYDKDF (reference sequence). V was shortened by 3 bases and J by 7 bases, with 13 bases between the two germline ends. The CDR3 has 15 residues. In DNA, the CDR3 is TGTGCCACCAGCAGTGCTCTTAGAGGGAATTCACCCCTCCACTTT. The encoded protein is CATSSALRGNSPLHF.

This CDR3 is CAARPGGEGETQYF. The CDR3 DNA follows: TGCGCCGCCCGGCCAGGGGGCGAGGGAGAGACCCAGTACTTC. J is TRBJ2-5 and V is TRBV5-1; TRBD1 matches at 8 bases. J was trimmed by 4 bases and V by 10 bases; bases with no gene match: 12. The CDR3 length is 14 residues. CDR1 is SGHRS and CDR2 is YFSETQ in the germline V gene.

This chain uses TRBV4-1 with TRBJ2-7, with D unresolved. Germline lookup yields CDR1 MGHRA and CDR2 YSYEKL. The length of the CDR3 is 14 residues. The V gene lost 0 bases and the J gene lost 2 bases, with 8 bases spanning the gap. The CDR3 nucleotides are TGCGCCAGCAGCCAAGATGTCCGGGCCTACGAGCAGTACTTC. Protein: CASSQDVRAYEQYF.

The chain carries TRBV7-6 and TRBJ2-7; 7 nucleotides align to TRBD2. Germline CDR1 and CDR2: SGHVS and FNYEAQ. Germline trimming cut 3 bases from V and 2 bases from J; bases unmatched to any gene: 7. The CDR3 covers 15 residues. DNA of the CDR3: TGTGCCAGCAGCTTGTCAGCGGGGACGCCCTACGAGCAGTACTTC. Translating it yields CASSLSAGTPYEQYF.

The rearrangement links TRBV6-5 to TRBJ2-2; no clear D. Trimming pared 2 bases from V and 1 base from J, leaving 8 bases between. Per the germline V gene, CDR1 is MNHEY and CDR2 is SVGAGI. There are 15 residues in the CDR3. The CDR3 spells CASSYEGRNTGELFF. In DNA form, the CDR3 reads TGTGCCAGCAGTTACGAAGGACGGAACACCGGGGAGCTGTTTTTT.

The V gene is TRBV5-1, the J gene TRBJ2-1; D unclear. Germline loops: CDR1 SGHRS, CDR2 YFSETQ. V was trimmed by 2 bases and J by 5 bases, leaving 2 bases between them. The CDR3 covers 11 residues. The DNA of the CDR3 is TGCGCCAGCAGCTTACACAATGAGCAGTTCTTC. Protein product: CASSLHNEQFF.

The sample holds a few counts of this clone. The chain carries TRBV27 and TRBJ2-3; D not certain. The germline CDR1 and CDR2 sequences are MNHEY and SMNVEV (reference sequence). The CDR3 is 14 residues long. Trimming pared 5 bases from V and 0 bases from J, leaving 9 bases between. CDR3 nucleotide sequence: TGTGCCAGCAGTCCCCAGACCAGCACAGATACGCAGTATTTT. This translates into CASSPQTSTDTQYF.

This chain connects TRBV2 to TRBJ1-6; TRBD1 matches at 7 bases. Per germline, CDR1 SNHLY and CDR2 FYNNEI. CDR3 length: 13 residues. J gave up 6 bases and V 10 bases, and 6 bases lay outside the gene matches. The CDR3 sequence: CATTGEGNSPLHF. DNA for the CDR3: TGTGCCACTACAGGGGAGGGTAATTCACCCCTCCACTTT.

This sequence joins TRBV5-1 and TRBJ2-7, with 13 bases identical to TRBD2. CDR1 is SGHRS and CDR2 is YFSETQ in the germline V gene. This CDR3 comprises 16 residues. The V gene end was trimmed by 4 bases and the J gene end by 2 bases; junction bases not matched to a gene: 6. The CDR3 region is CASSHRTSGSTYEQYF. The CDR3 bases are TGCGCCAGCAGCCATAGGACTAGCGGGAGCACCTACGAGCAGTACTTC.

The V gene is TRBV3-1 (or the pseudogene TRBV3-2), the J gene TRBJ2-7; D uncertain. The CDR3 covers 14 residues. CDR1 is LGHDT and CDR2 is YNNKEL in the germline V gene (reference sequence). V gave up 0 bases and J gave up 1 base, with 7 bases separating them. The CDR3 here is CASSQDAVSYEQYF. DNA for the CDR3: TGTGCCAGCAGCCAAGATGCAGTATCCTACGAGCAGTACTTC.

The chain recombines TRBV27 with TRBJ2-1; either TRBD1 or TRBD2 may fit D (7 bases each). The germline V gene has CDR1 MNHEY and CDR2 SMNVEV (reference sequence). V was cut by 0 bases and J by 5 bases, with 17 bases left in between. The length of the CDR3 is 17 residues. Written as DNA, the CDR3 is TGTGCCAGCAGTTTATCGGTTAGGGCAGGGGGGGACAATGAGCAGTTCTTC. This sequence encodes CASSLSVRAGGDNEQFF.

V and J are TRBV18 and TRBJ2-1; D ambiguous. V shed 3 bases and J shed 9 bases, with 9 bases lying between them. The CDR3 contains 12 residues. The germline gives CDR1 KGHSH, CDR2 LQKENI. The CDR3 DNA follows: TGTGCCAGCTCACCGAGTGGGGTTGAGCAGTTCTTC. This gives the protein CASSPSGVEQFF.

This chain links TRBV25-1 with TRBJ1-6; 7 bases line up with TRBD1. Trimming took 3 bases from V and 3 from J; bases not matched to a gene: 8. The CDR3 length is 17 residues. CDR1 is MGHDK, CDR2 SYGVNS, per germline. The DNA of the CDR3 is TGTGCCAGCAGTGAGGGAGAACAGGGGAACTATAATTCACCCCTCCACTTT. It yields the protein CASSEGEQGNYNSPLHF.

Of note for this clone: Mismatch with germline at one junction end may stem from a read error. The V and J genes are TRBV12-3 or TRBV12-4 and TRBJ2-7, with D perhaps being TRBD1 or TRBD2 (5 bases each). The CDR3 length is 13 residues. In nucleotides, the CDR3 is TGTGCCAGCAGTTTAGGGGGGTCGACGGTACAGGACTTC. Protein product: CASSLGGSTVQDF.

The chain combines TRBV30 with TRBJ2-1; 9 nucleotides line up with TRBD2. With 4 bases clipped from V and 3 bases from J, the junction kept 4 bases outside the gene matches. CDR3 length equals 14 residues. Germline CDR1 reads GTSNPN; CDR2 reads SVGIG (reference sequence). The CDR3 region has the DNA TGTGCCTGGATGAGGCGGGGGGGCTACAATGAGCAGTTCTTC. It codes for CAWMRRGGYNEQFF.

The rearrangement joins TRBV7-9 to TRBJ1-1; 10 nucleotides align to TRBD1. The germline gives CDR1 SEHNR, CDR2 FQNEAQ (reference sequence). V lost 1 base, J lost 4 bases, and 9 bases stayed unmatched. The CDR3 runs 17 residues. CDR3 region: CASSLEGTGARGTEAFF. CDR3 DNA: TGTGCCAGCAGCTTAGAGGGGACAGGGGCGCGAGGCACTGAAGCTTTCTTT.

The CDR3 nucleotides are TGCAGCGTTGGAGGGGCGGACACAGATACGCAGTATTTT. Protein product: CSVGGADTDTQYF. The chain employs TRBV29-1 and TRBJ2-3; the D gene could be TRBD1 or TRBD2 (5 bases each). The length of the CDR3 is 13 residues. Germline loops: CDR1 SQVTM, CDR2 ANQGSEA. The ends were cut back, 4 bases at V and 2 bases at J, with 10 bases in the middle.